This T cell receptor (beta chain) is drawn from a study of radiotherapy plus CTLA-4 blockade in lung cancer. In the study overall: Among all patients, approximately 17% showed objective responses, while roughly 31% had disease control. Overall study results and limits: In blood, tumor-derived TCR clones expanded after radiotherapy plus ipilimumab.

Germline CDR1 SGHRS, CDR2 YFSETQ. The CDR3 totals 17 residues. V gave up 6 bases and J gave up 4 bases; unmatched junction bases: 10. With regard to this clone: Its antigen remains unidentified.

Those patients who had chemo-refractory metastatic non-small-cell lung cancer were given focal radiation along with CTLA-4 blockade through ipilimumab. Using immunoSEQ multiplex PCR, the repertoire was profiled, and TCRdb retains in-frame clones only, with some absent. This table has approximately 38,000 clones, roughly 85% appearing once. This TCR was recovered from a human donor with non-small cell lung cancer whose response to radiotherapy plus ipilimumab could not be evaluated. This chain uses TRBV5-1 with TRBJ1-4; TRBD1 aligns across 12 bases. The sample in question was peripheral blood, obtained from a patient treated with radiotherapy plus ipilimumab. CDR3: CASTWGDRGQVNEKLFF. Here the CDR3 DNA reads TGCGCCAGCACCTGGGGGGACAGGGGGCAAGTTAATGAAAAACTGTTTTTT.